A single sample gave rise to the 22 T cell receptor beta chains below, sequenced in a study of blood T cell repertoires in COVID-19. TCRdb keeps only in-frame clones here, not all; method: immunoSEQ multiplex PCR. The data contain fewer than 350,000 clones, 90% of them seen just once; the ten biggest clones take up around 1.7%. The source material was PBMCs or T cells enriched from blood (not recorded which). These receptors all come from a woman aged 18-29 years with acute COVID-19.

This chain links TRBV6-5 with TRBJ2-7; tentative D call: TRBD1 (5 bases). Germline CDR1 is MNHEY and CDR2 is SVGAGI. The CDR3 has 13 amino acids. The V and J ends lost 5 bases and 6 bases respectively, with 14 bases between them. In DNA, the CDR3 is TGTGCCAGCAGTCGGACGGCAGGGTTCGAGCAGTACTTC. Protein: CASSRTAGFEQYF.

The chain uses TRBV6-5 and TRBJ1-4, with 10 bases aligning to TRBD1. Germline V gives CDR1 MNHEY, CDR2 SVGAGI. V shed 6 bases, J shed 8 bases, and the junction held 6 bases outside the gene matches. The CDR3 is made up of 14 amino acids. The CDR3 loop is CASSDRGLREKLFF. The CDR3 bases are TGTGCCAGCAGCGACAGGGGGCTCCGGGAAAAACTGTTTTTT.

The genes are TRBV7-8 and TRBJ1-2, with 8 positions matching TRBD1. CDR1 and CDR2 from the germline V gene are SGHVS and FQNEAQ. J gave up 4 bases and V 4 bases, and 8 bases lay outside the gene matches. The CDR3 is 15 amino acids. CDR3 loop: CASSSRTGGSYGYTF. CDR3 nucleotides: TGTGCCAGCAGCTCCCGCACAGGGGGAAGCTATGGCTACACCTTC.

The V call is TRBV5-1, the J call TRBJ2-7; tentatively, D is TRBD2 (5 bases). CDR1 is SGHRS and CDR2 is YFSETQ in the germline V gene. Between the trimmed V and J ends, which lost 2 bases and 3 bases, there was a span of 12 bases. The CDR3 totals 14 residues. CDR3 protein: CASSFSVSGYEQYF. The CDR3 DNA follows: TGCGCCAGCAGCTTTAGCGTGAGCGGCTACGAGCAGTACTTC. Full variable domain (missing parts from reference TRBV5-1 and TRBJ2-7): KAGVTQTPRYLIKTRGQQVTLSCSPISGHRSVSWYQQTPGQGLQFLFEYFSETQRNKGNFPGRFSGRQFSNSRSEMNVSTLELGDSALYLCASSFSVSGYEQYFGPGTRLTVT.

The rearrangement joins TRBV7-9 to TRBJ2-7, with 8 positions matching TRBD1. Germline V gene sequence: CDR1 SEHNR, CDR2 FQNEAQ (reference sequence). The CDR3 contains 15 residues. With V trimmed by 5 bases and J by 3 bases, 9 bases remained unmatched. CDR3 residues: CASSVPGQDYYEQYF. The CDR3 DNA reads as TGTGCCAGCAGCGTACCGGGACAGGACTACTACGAGCAGTACTTC.

The chain carries TRBV18 and TRBJ1-2, with D perhaps matching TRBD1 (6 bases). V was shortened by 2 bases and J by 5 bases, with 15 bases between the two germline ends. The germline CDR1 and CDR2 sequences are KGHSH and LQKENI. The CDR3 loop spans 15 amino acids. The CDR3 bases are TGTGCCAGCTCACCATGGGACATATCCGAGTATGGCTACACCTTC. This encodes CASSPWDISEYGYTF.

This clone was detected only once. J is TRBJ2-3 and V is TRBV6-5; no reliable D call. Trimming stripped 4 bases from V and 1 base from J, with 6 bases between. CDR1 is MNHEY and CDR2 is SVGAGI in the germline V gene. CDR3 length equals 13 residues. CDR3 DNA: TGTGCCAGCAGTTTTATCGGCACAGATACGCAGTATTTT. Translated: CASSFIGTDTQYF.

V and J are TRBV18 and TRBJ2-7, with 11 bases matching TRBD1. V was clipped by 6 bases and J by 4 bases; unmatched bases: 20. In germline, CDR1 is KGHSH, CDR2 LQKENI. The CDR3 totals 19 residues. CDR3: CASSRGQGASAGAPYEQYF. CDR3 bases: TGTGCCAGCTCCCGCGGACAGGGGGCGAGTGCGGGAGCCCCATACGAGCAGTACTTC.

This chain joins TRBV18 and TRBJ2-5, with 9 bases lining up with TRBD2. J gave up 3 bases and V 6 bases, and 5 bases lay outside the gene matches. The CDR3 covers 14 residues. Germline V gene lookup returns CDR1 KGHSH and CDR2 LQKENI. CDR3 protein: CASSSGLAKETQYF. The DNA for the CDR3 is TGTGCCAGCTCGTCGGGACTAGCCAAAGAGACCCAGTACTTC.

The rearrangement links TRBV15 to TRBJ2-1; D call uncertain. The CDR3 length is 15 residues. Germline loops: CDR1 LNHNV, CDR2 YYDKDF (reference sequence). Trimming left V 1 base short and J 0 bases short, with 7 bases between. Here the CDR3 reads CATSRVGSSYNEQFF. CDR3 nucleotide sequence: TGTGCCACCAGCAGAGTCGGGTCCTCCTACAATGAGCAGTTCTTC. The whole variable domain, filled in from reference TRBV15 and TRBJ2-1, reads DAMVIQNPRYQVTQFGKPVTLSCSQTLNHNVMYWYQQKSSQAPKLLFHYYDKDFNNEADTPDNFQSRRPNTSFCFLDIRSPGLGDTAMYLCATSRVGSSYNEQFFGPGTRLTVL.

This clone was picked up a small number of times. Compared with germline, one end of the junction differs, possibly owing to a read error. The gene calls are TRBV7-7 and TRBJ2-7, with 12 nucleotides matching TRBD1. The CDR3 consists of 15 residues. CDR1 and CDR2 (germline): SSHAT, FNYEAQ (reference sequence). CDR3 DNA: TGTGCTAGCAGCTACGGGCCGGGACAGGGGGCGGAACAGTACTTC. It specifies CASSYGPGQGAEQYF.

The CDR3 loop is CASSSGGNTDTQYF. CDR3 DNA: TGTGCCAGCAGCTCAGGGGGTAACACAGATACGCAGTATTTT. The genes are TRBV11-3 and TRBJ2-3; 7 positions agree with TRBD1. V was clipped by 4 bases and J by 2 bases; unmatched bases: 3. The germline CDR1 and CDR2 sequences are SGHNT and YENEEA. The CDR3 totals 14 residues.

The chain carries TRBV7-6 and TRBJ1-6; D is perhaps TRBD1 (6 bases). The germline V gene encodes CDR1 SGHVS and CDR2 FNYEAQ. The CDR3 is 15 residues long. Deletions cut 5 bases from V and 7 bases from J, with 15 bases between. The DNA of the CDR3 is TGTGCCAGCAGCGGACGGACAGCGAAAAATTCACCCCTCCACTTT. It specifies CASSGRTAKNSPLHF.

The chain combines TRBV10-1 with TRBJ2-5; TRBD2 aligns across 7 bases. This CDR3 comprises 14 residues. Germline assignment: CDR1 WNHNN and CDR2 SYGVQD (reference sequence). With V trimmed by 3 bases and J by 1 base, 2 bases remained unmatched. The CDR3 loop reads CASSDGGSQETQYF. The CDR3 DNA is TGCGCCAGCAGTGACGGGGGGAGCCAAGAGACCCAGTACTTC.

The CDR3 protein is CAWSPGTGLNYGYTF. The DNA for the CDR3 is TGTGCCTGGAGTCCCGGGACAGGACTTAACTATGGCTACACCTTC. This sequence joins TRBV30 and TRBJ1-2; TRBD1 agrees at 8 bases. The CDR3 runs to 15 residues. Germline V gene data show CDR1 as GTSNPN and CDR2 as SVGIG (reference sequence). The junction had 6 bases not matched to a gene; V was cut back by 2 bases and J by 1 base.

The genes are TRBV7-2 and TRBJ2-3; TRBD2 is a possible D gene (5 bases). In germline, CDR1 is SGHTA, CDR2 FQGNSA. The CDR3 sequence is 15 residues long. V lost 8 bases and J lost 0, with 15 bases in between. The CDR3 here is CASVARRLSTDTQYF. The CDR3 DNA reads TGTGCCAGCGTAGCCAGGAGGCTGAGCACAGATACGCAGTATTTT.

J is TRBJ1-2 and V is TRBV4-1, with D possibly matching TRBD1 (5 bases). V was trimmed by 2 bases and J by 6 bases, leaving 22 bases between them. This CDR3 has 17 residues. From germline, CDR1 is MGHRA and CDR2 YSYEKL. For the CDR3, the DNA is TGCGCCAGCAGCCAAATAGGCCGCAGGTCAGGGCCTGATGGCTACACCTTC. Translating gives CASSQIGRRSGPDGYTF.

This chain connects TRBV20-1 to TRBJ2-3, with D maybe TRBD2 (6 bases). CDR1 is DFQATT and CDR2 is SNEGSKA in the germline V gene (reference sequence). The length of the CDR3 is 11 residues. V was clipped by 7 bases and J by 5 bases, with 10 bases between them. CDR3 loop: CSVSGEDTQYF. CDR3 in DNA: TGCAGTGTGTCGGGGGAAGATACGCAGTATTTT.

The chain employs TRBV28 and TRBJ2-3; perhaps TRBD2 as D (6 bases). V lost 3 bases and J lost 4, with 8 bases in between. Germline loops: CDR1 MDHEN, CDR2 SYDVKM. This CDR3 contains 13 residues. The CDR3 sequence is CASSFRGSDTQYF. The CDR3 DNA reads TGTGCCAGCAGTTTTCGGGGGTCAGATACGCAGTATTTT.

The chain couples TRBV3-1 (or the pseudogene TRBV3-2) to TRBJ2-1, with D perhaps TRBD1 (5 bases). The CDR3 totals 15 residues. The ends were cut back, 1 base at V and 5 bases at J, with 12 bases in the middle. Germline V gene sequence: CDR1 LGHDT, CDR2 YNNKEL (reference sequence). The CDR3 spells CASSQGLLRDNEQFF. The CDR3 DNA sequence: TGTGCCAGCAGCCAAGGCCTACTCAGGGACAATGAGCAGTTCTTC.

The rearrangement uses TRBV15 and TRBJ2-3; 13 bases fit TRBD2. V shed 1 base, J shed 5 bases, and the junction held 12 bases outside the gene matches. CDR3 length equals 19 residues. Germline V lookup: CDR1 LNHNV, CDR2 YYDKDF (reference sequence). The CDR3 loop is CATSRVGTSGTGERDTQYF. The CDR3 region has the DNA TGTGCCACCAGCAGAGTAGGGACTAGCGGGACCGGGGAACGAGATACGCAGTATTTT.

The chain employs TRBV15 and TRBJ2-7, with TRBD2 identical over 7 bases. V was clipped by 8 bases and J by 3 bases; unmatched bases: 7. The CDR3 contains 13 residues. Germline CDR1 LNHNV, CDR2 YYDKDF (reference sequence). CDR3 coding DNA: TGTGCCACCCGAGGTGGGGGGGTCTACGAGCAGTACTTC. It codes for CATRGGGVYEQYF.